The entry below describes one T cell receptor beta chain. This specimen comes from a study of technical replicates of blood from a few donors. Only in-frame clones appear in the TCRdb table, and some are missing; sequencing was by immunoSEQ multiplex PCR. The sample has 70,000 to 95,000 clones; roughly 94% are singletons. V shed 2 bases and J 5 bases; nucleotides not matched to a gene: 4. CDR3 length: 14 residues. From germline, CDR1 is SGHNT and CDR2 YYREEE (reference sequence). The gene calls are TRBV5-4 and TRBJ1-2; 9 bases are a match to TRBD1. The receptor was derived from a human donor in good health. Sequenced input: T cells isolated from PBMCs. The chain's CDR3 is CASSLLGQGYGYTF. CDR3 nucleotide sequence: TGTGCCAGCAGCTTATTAGGACAGGGGTATGGCTACACCTTC.